This is a list of T cell receptor beta chains from one sample in a study of siplizumab effects on memory and regulatory T cells. Produced via immunoSEQ multiplex PCR; TCRdb's table is partial and in-frame only. The table lists over 90,000 clones, around nine tenths of them singletons. The sample consisted of CD4+ T cells sorted from blood. These receptors came from a human donor in good health. The CDR3 runs from the conserved cysteine through the conserved F or W. The D gene is left open where the match is weak. For some rows the clone size is stated as once, few or many, or as a class when expanded; others skip it.

D	V	size	J	CDR3	DNA
-	TRBV28	-	TRBJ2-7	CASSLENSVTFIGSYEQYF	TGTGCCAGCAGTTTAGAAAACAGCGTGACGTTTATCGGCTCCTACGAGCAGTACTTC
TRBD2	TRBV7-9	-	TRBJ2-7	CASSPTSGRRYEQYF	TGTGCCAGCAGCCCGACTAGCGGGAGGAGGTACGAGCAGTACTTC
-	TRBV19	-	TRBJ2-2	CASSQGGGELFF	TGTGCCAGTAGCCAGGGTGGCGGGGAGCTGTTTTTT
-	TRBV6-5	once	TRBJ1-1	CASTREGLAFF	TGTGCCAGCACAAGGGAGGGGTTAGCTTTCTTT
-	TRBV27	-	TRBJ2-2	CASTIRYSTGELFF	TGTGCCAGCACCATTAGATACAGCACCGGGGAGCTGTTTTTT
TRBD2	TRBV19	-	TRBJ2-7	CASSIHPLAGGGEQYF	TGTGCCAGTAGTATTCATCCACTAGCGGGAGGAGGGGAGCAGTACTTC
-	TRBV7-8	-	TRBJ2-7	CASTLRDISYEQYF	TGTGCCAGCACGCTGAGGGACATCAGTTACGAGCAGTACTTC
-	TRBV19	few	TRBJ1-1	CASRLRTEAFF	TGTGCCAGTAGGCTCCGCACTGAAGCTTTCTTT
-	TRBV5-1	-	TRBJ2-7	CASSLNYEQYF	TGCGCCAGCAGCTTGAACTACGAGCAGTACTTC
-	TRBV30	-	TRBJ1-1	CAWREPPITEAFF	TGTGCCTGGAGGGAACCTCCGATCACTGAAGCTTTCTTT
-	TRBV7-2	-	TRBJ2-1	CASSLAPGRGVEFF	TGTGCCAGCAGCTTAGCCCCGGGGAGGGGGGTAGAGTTCTTC
TRBD1	TRBV29-1	once	TRBJ2-1	CSVETGSVSGRAQFF	TGCAGCGTAGAGACAGGGTCAGTCTCGGGACGCGCGCAGTTCTTC
-	TRBV5-4	-	TRBJ1-1	CASSSGQLNTEAFF	TGTGCCAGCAGCTCCGGACAGCTTAACACTGAAGCTTTCTTT
-	TRBV6-1	-	TRBJ2-7	CASSEGEVSVYEQYF	TGTGCCAGCAGTGAAGGAGAAGTTTCCGTCTACGAGCAGTACTTC
TRBD1	TRBV30	-	TRBJ2-7	CAWSADRGGEQYF	TGTGCCTGGAGTGCCGACAGGGGAGGCGAGCAGTACTTC
-	TRBV15	-	TRBJ2-7	CATSRDFRWEQYF	TGTGCCACCAGCAGAGATTTTCGGTGGGAGCAGTACTTC
-	TRBV6-6	-	TRBJ1-4	CASSPFSEKLFF	TGTGCCAGCAGTCCCTTTTCGGAAAAACTGTTTTTT
-	TRBV15	-	TRBJ1-3	CATRGTGGNTIYF	TGTGCCACCAGGGGTACAGGGGGAAACACCATATATTTT
-	TRBV7-3	-	TRBJ2-1	CASLGGQSYNEQFF	TGTGCCAGCCTAGGGGGACAATCCTACAATGAGCAGTTCTTC
-	TRBV5-1	-	TRBJ2-1	CASSQGSSYNEQFF	TGCGCCAGCAGCCAAGGGAGCTCCTACAATGAGCAGTTCTTC
TRBD1	TRBV6-1	-	TRBJ2-7	CASSEGDSLEQYF	TGTGCCAGCAGTGAAGGGGACAGCCTGGAGCAGTACTTC
TRBD2	TRBV7-9	-	TRBJ2-2	CASTTSGGSGELFF	TGTGCCAGCACGACTAGCGGGGGGTCTGGGGAGCTGTTTTTT
TRBD1	TRBV6-1	-	TRBJ1-2	CASRGSGTGEWGYTF	TGTGCCAGCAGAGGATCCGGGACAGGGGAGTGGGGCTACACCTTC
-	TRBV15	-	TRBJ1-3	CATSDPGNLSGNTIYF	TGTGCCACCAGCGACCCCGGGAATCTCTCTGGAAACACCATATATTTT
-	TRBV7-9	-	TRBJ2-3	CASSLGLSVYTSTDTQYF	TGTGCCAGCAGCTTAGGGCTTTCGGTCTACACTAGCACAGATACGCAGTATTTT
-	TRBV2	-	TRBJ1-3	CASTGQSVSGNTIYF	TGTGCCAGCACTGGGCAGTCTGTCTCTGGAAACACCATATATTTT
-	TRBV5-6	-	TRBJ2-2	CASSLAIGGRWLNTGELFF	TGTGCCAGCAGCTTGGCAATCGGCGGTAGGTGGCTGAATACCGGGGAGCTGTTTTTT
TRBD2	TRBV5-1	few	TRBJ2-1	CASSLGGGNQYNEQFF	TGCGCCAGCAGCTTGGGCGGGGGTAACCAATACAATGAGCAGTTCTTC
-	TRBV7-9	-	TRBJ2-2	CASSLDRRVGELFF	TGTGCCAGCAGCCTCGACAGGAGAGTCGGGGAGCTGTTTTTT
-	TRBV2	-	TRBJ2-1	CAIEIGASSYNEQFF	TGTGCCATTGAGATCGGGGCTAGCTCCTACAATGAGCAGTTCTTC
-	TRBV19	-	TRBJ1-3	CASSTQISGNTIYF	TGTGCCAGTAGTACCCAGATCTCTGGAAACACCATATATTTT
TRBD2	TRBV7-2	-	TRBJ2-5	CASRRNGGAGVETQYF	TGTGCCAGCAGGCGAAACGGGGGGGCGGGAGTGGAGACCCAGTACTTC
TRBD1	TRBV18	once	TRBJ2-2	CASSPGTGRTGELFF	TGTGCCAGCTCACCAGGGACAGGGCGCACCGGGGAGCTGTTTTTT
-	TRBV19	-	TRBJ1-2	CASSPTDGANYGYTF	TGTGCCAGTAGTCCAACGGACGGAGCTAACTATGGCTACACCTTC
-	TRBV9	-	TRBJ1-3	CASSVGGVISGNTIYF	TGTGCCAGCAGCGTAGGAGGGGTTATCTCTGGAAACACCATATATTTT
-	TRBV5-1	-	TRBJ1-3	CASSLGAAGNTIYF	TGCGCCAGCAGCCTCGGGGCGGCTGGAAACACCATATATTTT
-	TRBV5-1	once	TRBJ2-3	CASSLRTRSASDTQYF	TGCGCCAGCAGCTTGAGGACCCGCTCAGCCTCAGATACGCAGTATTTT
TRBD2	TRBV5-5	-	TRBJ2-7	CASSWRNGLVLYEQYF	TGTGCCAGCAGCTGGAGGAACGGACTAGTACTCTACGAGCAGTACTTC
-	TRBV11-2	-	TRBJ2-1	CASKGTYNEQFF	TGTGCCAGCAAGGGAACCTACAATGAGCAGTTCTTC
TRBD1	TRBV10-3	-	TRBJ1-2	CAISLTGLTYGYTF	TGTGCCATCAGTCTGACAGGGCTAACCTATGGCTACACCTTC
-	TRBV7-6	-	TRBJ2-7	CASSLVMEEGDEQYF	TGTGCCAGCAGCTTGGTGATGGAGGAAGGGGACGAGCAGTACTTC
TRBD1	TRBV30	-	TRBJ2-7	CAWSQRTGTTLLSSYEQYF	TGTGCCTGGAGCCAAAGGACAGGAACCACTTTATTATCATCCTACGAGCAGTACTTC
-	TRBV7-2	-	TRBJ1-2	CASSLGRTNYGYTF	TGTGCCAGCAGTTTAGGGAGGACCAACTATGGCTACACCTTC
TRBD2	TRBV29-1	once	TRBJ2-1	CSVSPRLAGGNEQFF	TGCAGCGTCTCCCCCCGACTAGCGGGAGGCAATGAGCAGTTCTTC
-	TRBV5-1	-	TRBJ2-3	CASSPQGNTDTQYF	TGCGCCAGCAGCCCGCAGGGGAACACAGATACGCAGTATTTT
TRBD1	TRBV7-8	-	TRBJ2-6	CASSLRDRVSGANVLTF	TGTGCCAGCAGCCTCCGGGACAGGGTTTCTGGGGCCAACGTCCTGACTTTC
-	TRBV28	-	TRBJ1-1	CASRTIGRVAFF	TGTGCCAGCAGAACCATCGGTCGTGTCGCTTTCTTT
TRBD1	TRBV28	-	TRBJ1-2	CASSLYPGQGGGYTF	TGTGCCAGCAGTTTATACCCGGGACAGGGCGGCGGCTACACCTTC
TRBD1	TRBV28	few	TRBJ2-7	CASSSKDREQYF	TGTGCCAGCAGTTCTAAGGACAGGGAGCAGTACTTC
-	TRBV7-3	-	TRBJ2-1	CASSPTRAGAYNEQFF	TGTGCCAGCAGCCCCACCCGGGCAGGGGCCTACAATGAGCAGTTCTTC
-	TRBV29-1	-	TRBJ2-5	CSARPTQETQYF	TGCAGCGCCAGACCGACACAAGAGACCCAGTACTTC
-	TRBV5-1	-	TRBJ1-3	CASSSVSGNTGNTIYF	TGCGCCAGCAGCTCTGTGTCAGGGAACACTGGAAACACCATATATTTT
-	TRBV11-2	-	TRBJ2-1	CASKRVAGNRNEQFF	TGTGCCAGCAAAAGGGTGGCGGGAAACCGCAATGAGCAGTTCTTC
-	TRBV28	-	TRBJ1-5	CASSLRGGMEPQHF	TGTGCCAGCAGTTTACGGGGAGGGATGGAGCCCCAGCATTTT